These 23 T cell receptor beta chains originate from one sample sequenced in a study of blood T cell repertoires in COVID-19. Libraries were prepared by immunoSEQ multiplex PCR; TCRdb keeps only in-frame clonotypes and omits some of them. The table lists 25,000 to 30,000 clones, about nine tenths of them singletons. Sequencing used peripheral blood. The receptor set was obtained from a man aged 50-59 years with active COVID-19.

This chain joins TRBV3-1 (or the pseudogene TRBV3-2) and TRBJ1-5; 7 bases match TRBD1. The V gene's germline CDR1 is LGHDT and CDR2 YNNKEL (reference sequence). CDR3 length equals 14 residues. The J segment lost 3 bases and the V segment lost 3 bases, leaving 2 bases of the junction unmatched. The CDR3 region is CASSQGQINQPQHF. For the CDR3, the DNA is TGTGCCAGCAGCCAGGGACAGATCAATCAGCCCCAGCATTTT.

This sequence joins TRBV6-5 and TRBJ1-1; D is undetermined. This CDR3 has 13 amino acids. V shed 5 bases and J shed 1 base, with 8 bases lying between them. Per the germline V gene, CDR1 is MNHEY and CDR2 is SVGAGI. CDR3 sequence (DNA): TGTGCCAGCAGTCGGAGGGAGAACACTGAAGCTTTCTTT. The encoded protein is CASSRRENTEAFF.

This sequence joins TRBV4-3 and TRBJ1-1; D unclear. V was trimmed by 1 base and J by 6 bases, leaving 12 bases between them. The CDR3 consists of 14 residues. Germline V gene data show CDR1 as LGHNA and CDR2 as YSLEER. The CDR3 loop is CASSQGPLDPEAFF. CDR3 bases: TGCGCCAGCAGCCAAGGTCCCTTAGATCCTGAAGCTTTCTTT.

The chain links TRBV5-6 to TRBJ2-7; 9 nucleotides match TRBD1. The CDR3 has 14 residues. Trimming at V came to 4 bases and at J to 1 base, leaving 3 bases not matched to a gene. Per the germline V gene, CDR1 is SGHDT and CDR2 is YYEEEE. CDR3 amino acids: CASSQDRGSYEQYV. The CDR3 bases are TGTGCCAGCAGCCAGGACAGGGGTTCCTACGAGCAGTACGTC.

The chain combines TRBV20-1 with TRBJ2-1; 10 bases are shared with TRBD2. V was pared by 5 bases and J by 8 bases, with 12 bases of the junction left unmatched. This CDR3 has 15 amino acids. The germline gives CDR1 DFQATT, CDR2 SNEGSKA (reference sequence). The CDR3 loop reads CSAGDWLAGVHEQFF. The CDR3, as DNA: TGCAGTGCTGGTGACTGGCTAGCGGGAGTCCATGAGCAGTTCTTC.

The CDR3: CASTFGDRNDEKLFF. In DNA form, the CDR3 reads TGTGCCAGCACTTTCGGGGACAGGAATGACGAAAAACTGTTTTTT. V usage is TRBV6-5 and J usage is TRBJ1-4; 8 bases map to TRBD1. CDR3 size: 15 residues. CDR1 MNHEY and CDR2 SVGAGI come from the germline V gene. V lost 7 bases to trimming and J lost 8 bases; unmatched junction nucleotides: 12.

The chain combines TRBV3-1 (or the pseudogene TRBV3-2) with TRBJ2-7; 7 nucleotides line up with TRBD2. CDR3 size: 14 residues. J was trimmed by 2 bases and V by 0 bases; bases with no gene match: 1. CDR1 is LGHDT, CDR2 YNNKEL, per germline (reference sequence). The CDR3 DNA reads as TGTGCCAGCAGCCAAGATGCGGGAGCCTACGAGCAGTACGTC. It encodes CASSQDAGAYEQYV.

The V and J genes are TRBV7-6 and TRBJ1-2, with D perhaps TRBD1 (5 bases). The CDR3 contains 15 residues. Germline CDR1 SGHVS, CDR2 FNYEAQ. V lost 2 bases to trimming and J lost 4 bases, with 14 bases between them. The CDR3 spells CASSLKTGQGYGYTF. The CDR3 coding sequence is TGTGCCAGCAGCTTAAAGACGGGTCAGGGCTATGGCTACACCTTC.

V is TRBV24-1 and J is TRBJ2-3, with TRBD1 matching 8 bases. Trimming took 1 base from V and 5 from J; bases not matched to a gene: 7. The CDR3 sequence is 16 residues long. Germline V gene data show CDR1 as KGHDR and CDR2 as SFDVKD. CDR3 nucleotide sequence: TGTGCCACCAGTGATTTCGGAGGACAGGGCAAAGATACGCAGTATTTT. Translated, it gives CATSDFGGQGKDTQYF.

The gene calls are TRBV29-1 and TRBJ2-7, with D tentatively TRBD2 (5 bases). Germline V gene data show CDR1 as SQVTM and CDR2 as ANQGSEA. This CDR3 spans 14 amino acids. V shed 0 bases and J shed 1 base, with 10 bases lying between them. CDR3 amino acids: CSVEDRGNSYEQYF. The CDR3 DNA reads TGCAGCGTTGAAGATCGGGGAAATTCCTACGAGCAGTACTTC.

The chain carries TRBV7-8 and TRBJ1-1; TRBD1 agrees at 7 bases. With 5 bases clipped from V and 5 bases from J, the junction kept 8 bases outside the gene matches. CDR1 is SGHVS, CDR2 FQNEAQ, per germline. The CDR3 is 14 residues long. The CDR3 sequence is CASSPRQGLTEAFF. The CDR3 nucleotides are TGTGCCAGCAGCCCGAGACAGGGCTTGACTGAAGCTTTCTTT.

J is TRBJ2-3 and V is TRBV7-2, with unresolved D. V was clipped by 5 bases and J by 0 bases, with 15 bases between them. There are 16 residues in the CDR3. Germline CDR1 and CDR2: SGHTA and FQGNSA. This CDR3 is CASSPRGTTSTDTQYF. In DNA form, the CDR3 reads TGTGCCAGCAGCCCCCGCGGAACTACTAGCACAGATACGCAGTATTTT.

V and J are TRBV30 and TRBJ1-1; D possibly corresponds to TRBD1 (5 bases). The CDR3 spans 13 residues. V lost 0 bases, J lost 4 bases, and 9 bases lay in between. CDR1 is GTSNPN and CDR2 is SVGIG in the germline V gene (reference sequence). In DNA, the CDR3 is TGTGCCTGGAGTGTGGGGGGAAGCACTGAAGCTTTCTTT. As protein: CAWSVGGSTEAFF.

CDR3 protein: CASSSPRGQTQPQHF. Here the CDR3 DNA reads TGTGCCAGCAGTTCTCCGCGGGGGCAGACTCAGCCCCAGCATTTT. V and J are TRBV6-6 and TRBJ1-5; tentatively, D is TRBD1 (6 bases). The germline CDR1 and CDR2 sequences are MNHNY and SVGAGI (reference sequence). The germline V and J ends were trimmed by 4 bases and 6 bases, with 16 bases remaining between them. CDR3 size: 15 residues.

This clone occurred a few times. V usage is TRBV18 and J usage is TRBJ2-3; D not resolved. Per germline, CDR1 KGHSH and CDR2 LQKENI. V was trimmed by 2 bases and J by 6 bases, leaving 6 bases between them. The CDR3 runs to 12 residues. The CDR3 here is CASSPIGDTQYF. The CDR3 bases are TGTGCCAGCTCACCAATCGGTGATACGCAGTATTTT.

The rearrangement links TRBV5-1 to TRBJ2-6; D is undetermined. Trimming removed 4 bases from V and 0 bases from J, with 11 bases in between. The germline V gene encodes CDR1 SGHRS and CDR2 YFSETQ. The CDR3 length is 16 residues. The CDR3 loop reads CASSAPQVSGANVLTF. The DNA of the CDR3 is TGCGCCAGCAGCGCCCCTCAGGTCTCTGGGGCCAACGTCCTGACTTTC.

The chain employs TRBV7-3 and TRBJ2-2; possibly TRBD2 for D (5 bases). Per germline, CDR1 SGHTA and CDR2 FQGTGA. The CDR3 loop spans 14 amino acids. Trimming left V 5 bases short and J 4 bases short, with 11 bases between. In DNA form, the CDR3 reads TGTGCCAGCAGCCCGGGCCGGGGCACCGGGGAGCTGTTTTTT. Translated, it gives CASSPGRGTGELFF.

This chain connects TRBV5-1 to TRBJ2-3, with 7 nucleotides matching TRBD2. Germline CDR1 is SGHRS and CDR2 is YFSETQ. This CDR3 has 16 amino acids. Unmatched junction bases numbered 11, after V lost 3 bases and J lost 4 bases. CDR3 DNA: TGCGCCAGCAGCTCGCTGGGGGGAGGGCCCGCAGATACGCAGTATTTT. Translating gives CASSSLGGGPADTQYF. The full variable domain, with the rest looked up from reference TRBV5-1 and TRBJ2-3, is KAGVTQTPRYLIKTRGQQVTLSCSPISGHRSVSWYQQTPGQGLQFLFEYFSETQRNKGNFPGRFSGRQFSNSRSEMNVSTLELGDSALYLCASSSLGGGPADTQYFGPGTRLTVL.

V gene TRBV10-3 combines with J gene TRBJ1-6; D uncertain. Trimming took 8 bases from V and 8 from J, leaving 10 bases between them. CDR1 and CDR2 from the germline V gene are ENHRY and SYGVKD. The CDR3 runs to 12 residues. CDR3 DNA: TGTGCCATCGCGGGGTACGATTCACCCCTCCACTTT. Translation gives CAIAGYDSPLHF.

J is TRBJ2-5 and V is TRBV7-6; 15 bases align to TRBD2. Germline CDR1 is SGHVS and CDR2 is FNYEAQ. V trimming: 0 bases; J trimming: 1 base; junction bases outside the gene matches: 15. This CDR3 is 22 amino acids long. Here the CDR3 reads CASSLAPALLGTSGRSQETQYF. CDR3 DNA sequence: TGTGCCAGCAGCTTAGCGCCTGCGCTCCTAGGGACTAGCGGGAGGAGCCAAGAGACCCAGTACTTC.

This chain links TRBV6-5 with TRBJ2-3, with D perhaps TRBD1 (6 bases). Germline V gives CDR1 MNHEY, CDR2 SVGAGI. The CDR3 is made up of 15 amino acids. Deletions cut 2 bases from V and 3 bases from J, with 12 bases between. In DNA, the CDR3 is TGTGCCAGCAGTTACGGCAGGGGTGTGACAGATACGCAGTATTTT. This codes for CASSYGRGVTDTQYF.

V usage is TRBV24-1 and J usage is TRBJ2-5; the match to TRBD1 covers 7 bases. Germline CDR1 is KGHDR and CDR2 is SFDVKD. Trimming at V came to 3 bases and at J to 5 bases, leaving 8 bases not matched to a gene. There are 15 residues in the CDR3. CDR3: CATSDPTGIKETQYF. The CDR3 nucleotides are TGTGCCACCAGTGATCCGACAGGGATTAAGGAGACCCAGTACTTC.

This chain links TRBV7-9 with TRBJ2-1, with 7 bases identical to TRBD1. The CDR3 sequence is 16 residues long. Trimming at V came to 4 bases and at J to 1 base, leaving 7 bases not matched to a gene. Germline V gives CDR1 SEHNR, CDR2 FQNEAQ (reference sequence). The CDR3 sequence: CASSSTGAYSYNEQFF. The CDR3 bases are TGTGCCAGCAGCTCAACAGGGGCTTATTCCTACAATGAGCAGTTCTTC.